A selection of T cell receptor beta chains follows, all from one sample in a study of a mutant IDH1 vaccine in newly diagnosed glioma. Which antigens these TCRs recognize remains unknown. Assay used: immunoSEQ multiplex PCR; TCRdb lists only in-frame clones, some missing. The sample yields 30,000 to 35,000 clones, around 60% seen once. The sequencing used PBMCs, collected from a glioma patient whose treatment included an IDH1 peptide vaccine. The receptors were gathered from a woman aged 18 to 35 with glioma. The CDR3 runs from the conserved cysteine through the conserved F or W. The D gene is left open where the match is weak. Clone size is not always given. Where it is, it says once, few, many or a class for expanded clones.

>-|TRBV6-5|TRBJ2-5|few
CASSYSFRGETQYF
TGTGCCAGCAGTTACTCATTCCGGGGAGAGACCCAGTACTTC
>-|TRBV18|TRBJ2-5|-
CASSSQETQYF
TGTGCCAGCTCATCCCAAGAGACCCAGTACTTC
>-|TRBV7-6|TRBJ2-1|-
CASSPRSGTVNEQFF
TGTGCCAGCAGCCCGAGGTCCGGGACTGTCAATGAGCAGTTCTTC
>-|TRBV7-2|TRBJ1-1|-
CASSLQTVPEAFF
TGTGCCAGCAGCTTACAGACAGTCCCTGAAGCTTTCTTT
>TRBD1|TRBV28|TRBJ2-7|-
CASSLGQGRPTFFF
TGTGCCAGCAGCCTCGGACAGGGCCGGCCAACGTTTTTCTTC
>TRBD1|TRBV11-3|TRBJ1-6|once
CASSLGDRGPGSPLHF
TGTGCCAGCAGCTTAGGGGACAGGGGTCCAGGATCACCCCTCCACTTT
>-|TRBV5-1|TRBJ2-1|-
CASSSLTLISYNEQFF
TGCGCCAGCAGCTCCCTCACATTAATCTCCTACAATGAGCAGTTCTTC
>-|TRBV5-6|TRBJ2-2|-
CASRGAPGELFF
TGTGCCAGCCGAGGGGCCCCCGGGGAGCTGTTTTTT
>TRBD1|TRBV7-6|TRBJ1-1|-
CASSLGTGGYTEAFF
TGTGCCAGCAGCTTAGGGACAGGGGGATACACTGAAGCTTTCTTT
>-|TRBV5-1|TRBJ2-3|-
CASSPSSLGTDTQYF
TGCGCCAGCAGCCCGAGCTCTCTCGGCACAGATACGCAGTATTTT
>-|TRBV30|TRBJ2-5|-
CAWSALAHGSQYF
TGTGCCTGGAGTGCCCTTGCTCACGGGTCCCAGTACTTC
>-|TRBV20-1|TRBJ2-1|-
CSAREFGEQFF
TGCAGTGCTAGAGAATTTGGCGAGCAGTTCTTC